The clone carrying this TCR beta chain has only a few counts. CDR3 length: 17 amino acids. V dropped 0 bases and J dropped 3; count of bases not matched to a gene: 10. The V gene's germline CDR1 is SGHRS and CDR2 YFSETQ. These data come from a study of T cell responses to AZD1222 COVID-19 vaccine. Assay used: immunoSEQ multiplex PCR; TCRdb lists only in-frame clones, some missing. In the table there are 99,000 or so clones, 89% of which are singletons. The starting material was peripheral blood, obtained 28 days after the second AZD1222 dose. The chain carries TRBV5-1 and TRBJ1-1; 8 positions match TRBD1. The sequence was collected from an adult who received the AZD1222 COVID-19 vaccine. DNA for the CDR3: TGCGCCAGCAGCTTGGCCAGGACAGGGAATCGGGACACTGAAGCTTTCTTT. Translation: CASSLARTGNRDTEAFF.